This is a list of T cell receptor beta chains from one sample in a study of regulatory T cells in long-lasting Graves disease. TCRdb redid the calling of the multiplex PCR reads with MiXCR, one entry per CDR3 protein. The sample includes fewer than 550,000 distinct CDR3 sequences, roughly a sixth of them seen just once. Separately, the same data were catalogued under a study of T cells in Graves' hyperthyroidism and ophthalmopathy.

The specimen was peripheral blood mononuclear cells (PBMCs), collected at new diagnosis, from a patient treated with antithyroid drugs. Source of these receptors: a middle-aged woman with Graves disease. Each CDR3 is given with its conserved first and last residue. The order of the fields is CDR3 length, D gene, V gene, clone size, J gene, CDR3 DNA, CDR3 protein. A D gene is named only where the DNA matches it firmly. Some rows mark clone size as missing; the rest say once, few, many or name a class of expanded clone.

len: 15
d_gene: -
v_gene: TRBV5-1
abundance: -
j_gene: TRBJ1-2
CDR3nt: TGCGCCAGCAGCCACGCAGAAACAGGGCCCTATGGCTACACCTTC
CDR3aa: CASSHAETGPYGYTF

len: 11
d_gene: -
v_gene: TRBV20-1
abundance: -
j_gene: TRBJ2-7
CDR3nt: TGCAGTGTCACGAAGGGGTACGAGCAGTACTTC
CDR3aa: CSVTKGYEQYF

len: 14
d_gene: -
v_gene: TRBV7-9
abundance: few
j_gene: TRBJ1-4
CDR3nt: TGTGCCAGCAGCTTAGTGGCAGCCAATGAAAAACTGTTTTTT
CDR3aa: CASSLVAANEKLFF

len: 14
d_gene: TRBD1
v_gene: TRBV10-3
abundance: many
j_gene: TRBJ1-1
CDR3nt: TGTGCCATTAACCAGGGGGCCCAGAACACTGAAGCTTTCTTT
CDR3aa: CAINQGAQNTEAFF

len: 16
d_gene: -
v_gene: TRBV3-1
abundance: many
j_gene: TRBJ1-6
CDR3nt: TGTGCCAGCAGCCAACCCTACCCATGGCCTAATTCACCCCTCCACTTT
CDR3aa: CASSQPYPWPNSPLHF

len: 16
d_gene: TRBD1
v_gene: TRBV11-2
abundance: many
j_gene: TRBJ1-2
CDR3nt: TGTGCCAGCAGCCGATGGGGACAGGGGGCATCCGAGGGCTACACCTTC
CDR3aa: CASSRWGQGASEGYTF

len: 14
d_gene: -
v_gene: TRBV3-1
abundance: many
j_gene: TRBJ2-2
CDR3nt: TGTGCCAGCAGCCGGACTGGGAGCGGCGGGGAGCTGTTTTTT
CDR3aa: CASSRTGSGGELFF

len: 13
d_gene: -
v_gene: TRBV2
abundance: many
j_gene: TRBJ1-2
CDR3nt: TGTGCCAGCAGATCTAGCAAGGCCTATGGCTACACCTTC
CDR3aa: CASRSSKAYGYTF

len: 14
d_gene: TRBD1
v_gene: TRBV18
abundance: many
j_gene: TRBJ1-1
CDR3nt: TGTGCCAGCTCACCACAAGAGGGACAGCCTGAAGCTTTCTTT
CDR3aa: CASSPQEGQPEAFF

len: 13
d_gene: -
v_gene: TRBV2
abundance: -
j_gene: TRBJ1-2
CDR3nt: TGTGCCAGCAGTGAATCCGGGGGCTATGGCTACACCTTC
CDR3aa: CASSESGGYGYTF

len: 16
d_gene: TRBD1
v_gene: TRBV6-1
abundance: many
j_gene: TRBJ2-5
CDR3nt: TGTGCCAGCAGTCACCCTAATCCAGGGGGCCAAGAGACCCAGTACTTC
CDR3aa: CASSHPNPGGQETQYF

len: 14
d_gene: TRBD1
v_gene: TRBV3-1
abundance: -
j_gene: TRBJ2-3
CDR3nt: TGTGCCAGCACCCCGGGACAGATCACAGATACGCAGTATTTT
CDR3aa: CASTPGQITDTQYF

len: 15
d_gene: TRBD1
v_gene: TRBV19
abundance: -
j_gene: TRBJ1-1
CDR3nt: TGTGCCAGTAGGCGAGACAGGGGTCTGAACACTGAAGCTTTCTTT
CDR3aa: CASRRDRGLNTEAFF

len: 16
d_gene: TRBD2
v_gene: TRBV12-5
abundance: many
j_gene: TRBJ2-3
CDR3nt: TGTGCTAGTGGTTTGGTACTAGCGGGGGTTCTAGATACGCAGTATTTT
CDR3aa: CASGLVLAGVLDTQYF

len: 12
d_gene: -
v_gene: TRBV12-3/TRBV12-4
abundance: many
j_gene: TRBJ1-5
CDR3nt: TGTGCCAGCAGGTTTGGGAGCGCACCCCAGCATTTT
CDR3aa: CASRFGSAPQHF

len: 15
d_gene: TRBD1
v_gene: TRBV19
abundance: few
j_gene: TRBJ2-7
CDR3nt: TGTGCCAGTAGTGCCGGGACAGGTTTACTATACGAGCAGTACTTC
CDR3aa: CASSAGTGLLYEQYF

len: 15
d_gene: TRBD1
v_gene: TRBV18
abundance: many
j_gene: TRBJ2-7
CDR3nt: TGTGCCAGCTCACCCCGCCGAGGACAGGGATACGAGCAGTACTTC
CDR3aa: CASSPRRGQGYEQYF

len: 15
d_gene: TRBD1
v_gene: TRBV24-1
abundance: few
j_gene: TRBJ1-3
CDR3nt: TGTGCCACCAGTGACCCCCGACAGGGTGGAAACACCATATATTTT
CDR3aa: CATSDPRQGGNTIYF

len: 15
d_gene: TRBD1
v_gene: TRBV5-6
abundance: -
j_gene: TRBJ1-6
CDR3nt: TGTGCCAGCAGTTCCGGACAGGGGGCTGATTCACCCCTCCACTTT
CDR3aa: CASSSGQGADSPLHF

len: 13
d_gene: -
v_gene: TRBV11-2
abundance: few
j_gene: TRBJ2-1
CDR3nt: TGTGCCAGCACCCCATTGGGAGACAATGAGCAGTTCTTC
CDR3aa: CASTPLGDNEQFF

len: 15
d_gene: -
v_gene: TRBV11-2
abundance: few
j_gene: TRBJ2-7
CDR3nt: TGTGCCAGCACCTATGGTCGGGGGCCCTCCTACGAGCAGTACTTC
CDR3aa: CASTYGRGPSYEQYF

len: 16
d_gene: -
v_gene: TRBV5-5
abundance: many
j_gene: TRBJ2-7
CDR3nt: TGTGCCAGCAGCCCGGATGGCTGGGGCCCCTCCTACGAGCAGTACTTC
CDR3aa: CASSPDGWGPSYEQYF

len: 16
d_gene: -
v_gene: TRBV6-5
abundance: few
j_gene: TRBJ1-6
CDR3nt: TGTGCCAGCAGTTACTCGATCACCCAGGGGCAGTCACCCCTCCACTTT
CDR3aa: CASSYSITQGQSPLHF

len: 16
d_gene: -
v_gene: TRBV27
abundance: -
j_gene: TRBJ2-3
CDR3nt: TGTGCCAGCAGGCCCACCAAACTTCAACTCACAGATACGCAGTATTTT
CDR3aa: CASRPTKLQLTDTQYF

len: 14
d_gene: TRBD1
v_gene: TRBV4-1
abundance: few
j_gene: TRBJ1-2
CDR3nt: TGCGCCAGCAGCCAACCGACAGGGAGGTATGGCTACACCTTC
CDR3aa: CASSQPTGRYGYTF

len: 13
d_gene: TRBD1
v_gene: TRBV6-1
abundance: many
j_gene: TRBJ1-1
CDR3nt: TGTGCCAGCAGTGGGACAGGGAGATCTGAAGCTTTCTTT
CDR3aa: CASSGTGRSEAFF

len: 14
d_gene: TRBD1
v_gene: TRBV7-9
abundance: -
j_gene: TRBJ2-7
CDR3nt: TGTGCCAGCAGCGACCAGGGACAGTCCTACGAGCAGTACTTC
CDR3aa: CASSDQGQSYEQYF

len: 15
d_gene: -
v_gene: TRBV6-1
abundance: -
j_gene: TRBJ1-3
CDR3nt: TGTGCCAGCAGTCTTACACAGGGATCCGGAAACACCATATATTTT
CDR3aa: CASSLTQGSGNTIYF

len: 12
d_gene: -
v_gene: TRBV12-3/TRBV12-4
abundance: many
j_gene: TRBJ2-5
CDR3nt: TGTGCCAGCAGAGTCGGACCAGAGGGCCAGTACTTC
CDR3aa: CASRVGPEGQYF

len: 14
d_gene: -
v_gene: TRBV7-3
abundance: many
j_gene: TRBJ2-1
CDR3nt: TGTGCCAGCAGCCTTACTGGGCCCCACAATGAGCAGTTCTTC
CDR3aa: CASSLTGPHNEQFF

len: 13
d_gene: -
v_gene: TRBV12-3/TRBV12-4
abundance: many
j_gene: TRBJ2-7
CDR3nt: TGTGCCAGCACCGGAACTGAATACTACGAGCAGTACTTC
CDR3aa: CASTGTEYYEQYF

len: 15
d_gene: TRBD1
v_gene: TRBV5-6
abundance: many
j_gene: TRBJ2-7
CDR3nt: TGTGCCAGCAGCCGGACAGGGGTCCTCTCCTACGAGCAGTACTTC
CDR3aa: CASSRTGVLSYEQYF

len: 15
d_gene: TRBD2
v_gene: TRBV7-2
abundance: -
j_gene: TRBJ2-1
CDR3nt: TGTGCCAGCACCCCTGCTAGCGGGGGGCAAGGTGAGCAGTTCTTC
CDR3aa: CASTPASGGQGEQFF

len: 14
d_gene: TRBD1
v_gene: TRBV12-3/TRBV12-4
abundance: -
j_gene: TRBJ1-5
CDR3nt: TGTGCCAGCAGTCCCCGGGACAGGGGTGGGCCCCAGCATTTT
CDR3aa: CASSPRDRGGPQHF

len: 15
d_gene: -
v_gene: TRBV3-1
abundance: many
j_gene: TRBJ2-3
CDR3nt: TGTGCCAGCAGCCGAAACTCCGGGCCCACCGATACGCAGTATTTT
CDR3aa: CASSRNSGPTDTQYF

len: 15
d_gene: -
v_gene: TRBV20-1
abundance: -
j_gene: TRBJ2-1
CDR3nt: TGCAGTGCTGGAAGGGGGCGGGGGGTGTGGAGTGAGCAGTTCTTC
CDR3aa: CSAGRGRGVWSEQFF

len: 14
d_gene: TRBD1
v_gene: TRBV11-2
abundance: many
j_gene: TRBJ2-5
CDR3nt: TGTGCCAGCCAAGGGACAGGGGGAAGGGAGACCCAGTACTTC
CDR3aa: CASQGTGGRETQYF

len: 13
d_gene: TRBD2
v_gene: TRBV7-3
abundance: many
j_gene: TRBJ2-1
CDR3nt: TGTGCCAGCAGCTTAACGTCCTCGGGGGGGCTATTCTTC
CDR3aa: CASSLTSSGGLFF

len: 14
d_gene: TRBD1
v_gene: TRBV7-9
abundance: -
j_gene: TRBJ1-4
CDR3nt: TGTGCCAGCAGCCAGGAACAGGGGGGGGAAAAACTGTTTTTT
CDR3aa: CASSQEQGGEKLFF

len: 16
d_gene: TRBD1
v_gene: TRBV6-2/TRBV6-3
abundance: -
j_gene: TRBJ1-6
CDR3nt: TGTGCCAGCAGTTTCTTCGGGACAGGGCAGAATTCACCCCTCCACTTT
CDR3aa: CASSFFGTGQNSPLHF

len: 15
d_gene: -
v_gene: TRBV7-8
abundance: -
j_gene: TRBJ2-5
CDR3nt: TGTGCCAGCAGCTCCATTGGTTTGTACCAAGAGACCCAGTACTTC
CDR3aa: CASSSIGLYQETQYF

len: 12
d_gene: -
v_gene: TRBV12-3/TRBV12-4
abundance: many
j_gene: TRBJ1-4
CDR3nt: TGTGCCAGCAGTTTCCCGGGGGGAAAACTGTTTTTT
CDR3aa: CASSFPGGKLFF

len: 13
d_gene: -
v_gene: TRBV6-1
abundance: few
j_gene: TRBJ2-7
CDR3nt: TGTGCCAGCACCCCTGCCATTCGTTACGAGCAGTACTTC
CDR3aa: CASTPAIRYEQYF

len: 15
d_gene: -
v_gene: TRBV9
abundance: few
j_gene: TRBJ2-1
CDR3nt: TGTGCCAGCAGCGTAGGTAGGGGTGGCTACAATGAGCAGTTCTTC
CDR3aa: CASSVGRGGYNEQFF

len: 13
d_gene: TRBD1
v_gene: TRBV6-1
abundance: once
j_gene: TRBJ1-2
CDR3nt: TGTGCCAGCAGTCGACAGGGAATGCGTGGCTACACCTTC
CDR3aa: CASSRQGMRGYTF

len: 16
d_gene: TRBD1
v_gene: TRBV5-1
abundance: many
j_gene: TRBJ1-1
CDR3nt: TGCGCCAGCAGACCTCTCCCGGGACAGGGGAACACTGAAGCTTTCTTT
CDR3aa: CASRPLPGQGNTEAFF

len: 13
d_gene: -
v_gene: TRBV4-1
abundance: many
j_gene: TRBJ2-5
CDR3nt: TGCGCCAGCAGCCAAGTGGAGGTAGAGACCCAGTACTTC
CDR3aa: CASSQVEVETQYF

len: 10
d_gene: -
v_gene: TRBV6-1
abundance: few
j_gene: TRBJ2-7
CDR3nt: TGTGCCAGCAGTGACATGGTGAACCACTTC
CDR3aa: CASSDMVNHF